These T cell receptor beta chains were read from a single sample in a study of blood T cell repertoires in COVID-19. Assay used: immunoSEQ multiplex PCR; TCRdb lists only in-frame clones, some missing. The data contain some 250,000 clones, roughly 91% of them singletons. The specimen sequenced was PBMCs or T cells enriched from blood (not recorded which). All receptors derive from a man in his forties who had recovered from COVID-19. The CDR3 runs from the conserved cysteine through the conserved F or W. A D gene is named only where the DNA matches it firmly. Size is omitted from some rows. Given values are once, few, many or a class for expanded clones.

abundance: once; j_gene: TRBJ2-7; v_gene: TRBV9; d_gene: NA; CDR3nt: TGTGCCAGCAGCGTAGCAGAGGCCCTCGAGCAGTACTTC; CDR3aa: CASSVAEALEQYF
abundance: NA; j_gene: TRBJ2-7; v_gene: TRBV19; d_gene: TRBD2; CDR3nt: TGTGCCAGTAGTATGGGCCTCAGCGGGAGGATCTACGAGCAGTACTTC; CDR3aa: CASSMGLSGRIYEQYF
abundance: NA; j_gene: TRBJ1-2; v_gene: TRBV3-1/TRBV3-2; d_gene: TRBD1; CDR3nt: TGTGCCAGCAGCCAAGATGGGACAGGCTATGGCTACACCTTC; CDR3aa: CASSQDGTGYGYTF
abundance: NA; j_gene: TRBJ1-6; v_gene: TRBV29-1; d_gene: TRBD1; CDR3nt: TGCAGCGCTTCCCTGACAGGGGGCAGGGATTCACCCCTCCACTTT; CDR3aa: CSASLTGGRDSPLHF
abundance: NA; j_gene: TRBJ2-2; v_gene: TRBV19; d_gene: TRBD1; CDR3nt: TGTGCCAGTAGTACGGGGACAGGGTTCACCGGGGAGCTGTTTTTT; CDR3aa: CASSTGTGFTGELFF
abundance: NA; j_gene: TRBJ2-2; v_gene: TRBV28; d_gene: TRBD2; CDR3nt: TGTGCCAGCAGCCTTAGCGGGAGTAGTACCGGGGAGCTGTTTTTT; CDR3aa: CASSLSGSSTGELFF
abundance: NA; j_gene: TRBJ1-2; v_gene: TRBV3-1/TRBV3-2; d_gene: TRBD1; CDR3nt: TGTGCCAGCAGCCAAGCGGGGGGGCCGGGACAGGGTTCCCATGGCTACACCTTC; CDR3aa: CASSQAGGPGQGSHGYTF
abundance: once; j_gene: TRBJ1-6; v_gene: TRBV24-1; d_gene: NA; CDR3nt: TGTGCCACGAAGGAGGCAACCATGGGCTGTAATTCACCCCTCCACTTT; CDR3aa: CATKEATMGCNSPLHF
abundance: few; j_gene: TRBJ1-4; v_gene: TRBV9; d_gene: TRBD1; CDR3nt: TGTGCCAGCAGCGTAGGGTGGCTCGGACAGGGGAGTGAAAAACTGTTTTTT; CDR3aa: CASSVGWLGQGSEKLFF
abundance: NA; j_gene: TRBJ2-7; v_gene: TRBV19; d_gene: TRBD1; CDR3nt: TGTGCCAGTAGTGCGCCGGGACAGGGCCTCTACGAGCAGTACTTC; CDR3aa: CASSAPGQGLYEQYF
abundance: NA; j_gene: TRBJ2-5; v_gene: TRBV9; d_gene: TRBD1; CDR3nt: TGTGCCAGCAGCTCAGGGACAGGGGAGACCCAGTACTTC; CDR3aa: CASSSGTGETQYF
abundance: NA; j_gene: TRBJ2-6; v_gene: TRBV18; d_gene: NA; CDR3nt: TGTGCCAGCTCACCAAAGTTCTTAGGGGCTGGGGCCAACGTCCTGACTTTC; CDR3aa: CASSPKFLGAGANVLTF
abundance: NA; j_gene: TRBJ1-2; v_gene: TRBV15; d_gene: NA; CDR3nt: TGTGCCACCAGCCGAGGTAATAGCTATGGCTACACCTTC; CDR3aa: CATSRGNSYGYTF
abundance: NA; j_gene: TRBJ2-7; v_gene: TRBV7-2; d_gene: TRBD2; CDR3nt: TGTGCCAGCAGCTTTCAGACTCGGACTAGCGGGACCTACGAGCAGTACTTC; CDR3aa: CASSFQTRTSGTYEQYF
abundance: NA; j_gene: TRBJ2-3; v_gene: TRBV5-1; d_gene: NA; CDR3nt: TGCGCCAGCAGCCCCGCAGGTCCTAGCACAGATACGCAGTATTTT; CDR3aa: CASSPAGPSTDTQYF
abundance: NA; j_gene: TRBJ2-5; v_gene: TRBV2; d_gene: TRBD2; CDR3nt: TGTGCCAGCAGTGAACTAGCGGGGGGGCATTTCGGTCAAGAGACCCAGTACTTC; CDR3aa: CASSELAGGHFGQETQYF
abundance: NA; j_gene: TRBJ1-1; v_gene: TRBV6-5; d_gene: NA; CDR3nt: TGTGCCAGCAGTACGCGGTGGAACACTGAAGCTTTCTTT; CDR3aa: CASSTRWNTEAFF
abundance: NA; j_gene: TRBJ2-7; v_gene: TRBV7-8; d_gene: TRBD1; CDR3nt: TGTGCCAGCAGCCCAAGACGGGACAGCCTCTACGAGCAGTACTTC; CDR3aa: CASSPRRDSLYEQYF
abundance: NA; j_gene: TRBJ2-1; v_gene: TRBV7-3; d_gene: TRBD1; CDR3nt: TGTGCCAGCAGCTTCGGGACAGGGATCAATGAGCAGTTCTTC; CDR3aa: CASSFGTGINEQFF
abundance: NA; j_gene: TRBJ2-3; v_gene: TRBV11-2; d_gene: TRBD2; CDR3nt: TGTGCCAGCAGCCTATCGGGACTAGCGGGGACAGATACGCAGTATTTT; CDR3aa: CASSLSGLAGTDTQYF
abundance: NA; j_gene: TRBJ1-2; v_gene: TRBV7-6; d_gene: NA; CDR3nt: TGTGCCAGCAGCCCCGAGGCTTGGCAGTCCTATGGCTACACCTTC; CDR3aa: CASSPEAWQSYGYTF
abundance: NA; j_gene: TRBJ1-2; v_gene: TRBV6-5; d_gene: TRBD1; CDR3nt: TGTGCCAGCAGTCCCAGGACAGGAGCAACCTATGGCTACACCTTC; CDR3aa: CASSPRTGATYGYTF
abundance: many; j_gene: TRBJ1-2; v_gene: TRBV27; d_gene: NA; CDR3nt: TGTGCCAGCAGTAAACTGACAGCGGGTGGCTACACCTTC; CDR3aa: CASSKLTAGGYTF
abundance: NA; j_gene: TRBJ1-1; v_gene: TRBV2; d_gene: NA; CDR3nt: TGTGCCAGCAGTGAAGCCTTAGTCGGGGGTTGGAACACTGAAGCTTTCTTT; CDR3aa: CASSEALVGGWNTEAFF
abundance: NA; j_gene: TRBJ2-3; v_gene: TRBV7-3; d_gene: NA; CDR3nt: TGTGCCAGCAGCTTGGCAGTTCAGGATACGCAGTATTTT; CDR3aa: CASSLAVQDTQYF
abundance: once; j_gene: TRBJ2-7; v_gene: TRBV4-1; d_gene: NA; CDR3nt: TGCGCCAGCAGCCAAGTTTGGGCTGTGGATCGCTACGAGCAGTACTTC; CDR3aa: CASSQVWAVDRYEQYF
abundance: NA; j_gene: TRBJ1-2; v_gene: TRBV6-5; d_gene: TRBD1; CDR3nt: TGTGCCATCCGACAGGGTACCTATGGCTACACCTTC; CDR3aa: CAIRQGTYGYTF
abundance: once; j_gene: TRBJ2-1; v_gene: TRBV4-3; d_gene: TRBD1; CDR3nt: TGCGCCAGCAGCCAAGATGGGGGACAGGCTCCGGAGTTCTTC; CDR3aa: CASSQDGGQAPEFF
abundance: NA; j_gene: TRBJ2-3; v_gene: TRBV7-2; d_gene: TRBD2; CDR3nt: TGTGCCAGCAGCTCGGGACTAGCGGGGGGACGCACAGATACGCAGTATTTT; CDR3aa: CASSSGLAGGRTDTQYF
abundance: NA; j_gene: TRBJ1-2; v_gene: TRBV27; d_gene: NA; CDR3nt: TGTGCCAGCAGTTTGTCAGGGGTGGGCTACACCTTC; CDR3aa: CASSLSGVGYTF
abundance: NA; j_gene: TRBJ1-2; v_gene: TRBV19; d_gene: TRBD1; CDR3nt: TGTGCCAGTAGTTTATGGGGAACGGGACAGGAATACTATGGCTACACCTTC; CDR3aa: CASSLWGTGQEYYGYTF
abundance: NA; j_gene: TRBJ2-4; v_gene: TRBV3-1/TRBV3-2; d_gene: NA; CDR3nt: TGTGCCAGCAGCCACCGAGGCGGGCAAACTAACATTCAGTACTTC; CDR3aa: CASSHRGGQTNIQYF
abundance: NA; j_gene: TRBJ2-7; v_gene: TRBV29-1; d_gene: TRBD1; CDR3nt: TGCAGCGTTTCGTCAGGGGGCTCCCTCCCCCACTTC; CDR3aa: CSVSSGGSLPHF
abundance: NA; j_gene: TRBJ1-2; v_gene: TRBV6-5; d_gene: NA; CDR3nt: TGTGCCAGCAGGAACAGTGGGGGGAACTATGGCTACACCTTC; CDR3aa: CASRNSGGNYGYTF
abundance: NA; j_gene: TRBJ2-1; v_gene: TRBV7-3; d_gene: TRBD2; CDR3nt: TGTGCCAGCAGCTCCGACGGGAGGGCCATCTACAATGAGCAGTTCTTC; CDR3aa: CASSSDGRAIYNEQFF
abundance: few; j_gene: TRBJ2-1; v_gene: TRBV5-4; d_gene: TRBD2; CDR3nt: TGTGCCAGCAGCAGGACTAGCGGGAGTAATGAGCAGTTCTTC; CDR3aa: CASSRTSGSNEQFF
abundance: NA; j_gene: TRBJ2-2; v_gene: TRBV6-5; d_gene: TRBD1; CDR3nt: TGTGCCAGCAAGAAATGGGACAGCAACACCGGGGAGCTGTTTTTT; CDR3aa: CASKKWDSNTGELFF
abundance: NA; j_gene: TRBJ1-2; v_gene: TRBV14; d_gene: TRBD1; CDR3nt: TGTGCCAGCAGCCAAGATCAGGGGGCCTACTATGGCTACACCTTC; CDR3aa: CASSQDQGAYYGYTF
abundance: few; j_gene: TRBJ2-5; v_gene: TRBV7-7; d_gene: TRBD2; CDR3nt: TGTGCTAGCAGCACTGGGGGGGGGCTAGCGGGAAAGACCCAGTACTTC; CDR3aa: CASSTGGGLAGKTQYF
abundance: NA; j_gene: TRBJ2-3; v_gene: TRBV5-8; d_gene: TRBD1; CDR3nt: TGTGCCAGCAGTTACGGGACAGCTAGCACAGATACGCAGTATTTT; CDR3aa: CASSYGTASTDTQYF
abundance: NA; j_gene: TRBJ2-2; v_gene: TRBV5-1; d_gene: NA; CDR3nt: TGCGCCAGCAGCTTGGCCAATCCAGGGAACACCGGGGAGCTGTTTTTT; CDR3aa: CASSLANPGNTGELFF
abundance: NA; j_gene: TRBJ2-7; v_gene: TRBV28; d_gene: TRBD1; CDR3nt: TGTGCCAGCAGTTTGGGGGGACAGGGGCAAACCTACGAGCAGTACTTC; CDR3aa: CASSLGGQGQTYEQYF
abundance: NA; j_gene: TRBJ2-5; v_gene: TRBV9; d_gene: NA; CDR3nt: TGTGCCAGCAGCTCCTGGACTTCAGAGACCCAGTACTTC; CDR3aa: CASSSWTSETQYF
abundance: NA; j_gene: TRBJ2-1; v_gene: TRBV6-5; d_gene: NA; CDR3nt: TGTGCCAGCAGTTATTTTGGGGGGACCTACAATGAGCAGTTCTTC; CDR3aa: CASSYFGGTYNEQFF
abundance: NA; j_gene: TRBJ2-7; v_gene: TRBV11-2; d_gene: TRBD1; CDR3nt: TGTGCCAGCAGCTCTTACCGGGACAGCTACGAGCAGTACTTC; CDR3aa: CASSSYRDSYEQYF
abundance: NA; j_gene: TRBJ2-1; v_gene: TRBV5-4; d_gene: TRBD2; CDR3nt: TGTGCCAGCAGCTTGCCTTTAGCGGGAAGGGATGAGCAGTTCTTC; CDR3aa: CASSLPLAGRDEQFF